The rows below give T cell receptor beta chains drawn from one sample of a study of blood T cell repertoires in COVID-19. Method: immunoSEQ multiplex PCR; TCRdb's copy keeps in-frame clones and lacks some. The table has under 200,000 clones, 76% seen once. The sample comprised peripheral blood. The source of these receptors is an elderly woman with acute or convalescent COVID-19. Each CDR3 is given without its conserved first and last residue. A D gene is named only where the DNA matches it firmly.

d_gene: .
j_gene: TRBJ1-3
v_gene: TRBV28
CDR3aa: ASSPAGMVGNTIY

d_gene: .
j_gene: TRBJ2-1
v_gene: TRBV6-1
CDR3aa: ASSELRDEQF

d_gene: TRBD1
j_gene: TRBJ2-7
v_gene: TRBV6-5
CDR3aa: ATDRGLGEQY

d_gene: TRBD1
j_gene: TRBJ2-3
v_gene: TRBV7-7
CDR3aa: ASSRTGDSTDTQY

d_gene: TRBD1
j_gene: TRBJ1-1
v_gene: TRBV12-3/TRBV12-4
CDR3aa: ASSFGDRVKAF

d_gene: TRBD2
j_gene: TRBJ2-5
v_gene: TRBV7-9
CDR3aa: ASRPTPLAGVEETQY

d_gene: TRBD1
j_gene: TRBJ1-3
v_gene: TRBV5-8
CDR3aa: ASSSDRANGNTIY

d_gene: .
j_gene: TRBJ1-2
v_gene: TRBV7-9
CDR3aa: ASSLVQDYGYT

d_gene: .
j_gene: TRBJ2-1
v_gene: TRBV6-5
CDR3aa: ASRDSGQGQF

d_gene: .
j_gene: TRBJ2-2
v_gene: TRBV11-2
CDR3aa: ASSLRAGELF

d_gene: TRBD2
j_gene: TRBJ2-1
v_gene: TRBV9
CDR3aa: ASSVSGRFYEQF

d_gene: TRBD1
j_gene: TRBJ1-1
v_gene: TRBV9
CDR3aa: ASSVATGQGMNTEAF

d_gene: TRBD1
j_gene: TRBJ2-5
v_gene: TRBV7-2
CDR3aa: ASSLGWTGGQETQY

d_gene: .
j_gene: TRBJ1-5
v_gene: TRBV10-3
CDR3aa: AISDSYGNQPQH

d_gene: .
j_gene: TRBJ2-6
v_gene: TRBV29-1
CDR3aa: SVKSGTPNSGANVLT

d_gene: TRBD1
j_gene: TRBJ1-3
v_gene: TRBV6-5
CDR3aa: ASNAQGNSGNTIY

d_gene: .
j_gene: TRBJ1-4
v_gene: TRBV6-6
CDR3aa: ASSYSTGPNEKLF

d_gene: .
j_gene: TRBJ2-6
v_gene: TRBV19
CDR3aa: ASSTLREGTSGANVLT

d_gene: .
j_gene: TRBJ2-2
v_gene: TRBV5-5
CDR3aa: ASSLRGGEDTGELF

d_gene: TRBD1
j_gene: TRBJ2-7
v_gene: TRBV30
CDR3aa: AWSRGQGVYEQY

d_gene: .
j_gene: TRBJ1-1
v_gene: TRBV3-1/TRBV3-2
CDR3aa: ASSQGTGRTEAF

d_gene: .
j_gene: TRBJ1-6
v_gene: TRBV3-1/TRBV3-2
CDR3aa: ASSLRDPPLH

d_gene: .
j_gene: TRBJ1-1
v_gene: TRBV6-5
CDR3aa: ASSYQSRPGKAF

d_gene: .
j_gene: TRBJ1-1
v_gene: TRBV5-1
CDR3aa: ASSLRRGTEAF

d_gene: .
j_gene: TRBJ1-4
v_gene: TRBV27
CDR3aa: ASSLYRAEKLF

d_gene: TRBD1
j_gene: TRBJ2-7
v_gene: TRBV3-1/TRBV3-2
CDR3aa: ASSQDLARGPYEQY

d_gene: .
j_gene: TRBJ2-1
v_gene: TRBV19
CDR3aa: ASATYNEQF

d_gene: TRBD2
j_gene: TRBJ2-5
v_gene: TRBV9
CDR3aa: ASSLLAGGETQY

d_gene: .
j_gene: TRBJ1-2
v_gene: TRBV12-3/TRBV12-4
CDR3aa: ASSLTANYGYT

d_gene: .
j_gene: TRBJ2-1
v_gene: TRBV5-1
CDR3aa: ASSLAPFSSYNEQF

d_gene: .
j_gene: TRBJ1-6
v_gene: TRBV5-6
CDR3aa: ASSSSGLNSPLH

d_gene: .
j_gene: TRBJ2-1
v_gene: TRBV3-1/TRBV3-2
CDR3aa: ATRRTEEGEQF

d_gene: .
j_gene: TRBJ1-6
v_gene: TRBV6-2/TRBV6-3
CDR3aa: ASSRPDSAVSPLH

d_gene: TRBD2
j_gene: TRBJ2-1
v_gene: TRBV7-7
CDR3aa: ASSQGLAGGDNNEQF

d_gene: .
j_gene: TRBJ1-2
v_gene: TRBV11-2
CDR3aa: ASSTTGIYGYT

d_gene: TRBD1
j_gene: TRBJ1-2
v_gene: TRBV6-5
CDR3aa: ASSRGQDSGYGYT

d_gene: TRBD1
j_gene: TRBJ2-7
v_gene: TRBV6-2/TRBV6-3
CDR3aa: ASSWDRDYEQY

d_gene: TRBD2
j_gene: TRBJ2-3
v_gene: TRBV9
CDR3aa: ASSVTSGGTDTQY

d_gene: .
j_gene: TRBJ1-1
v_gene: TRBV30
CDR3aa: AWRRNAGTEAF

d_gene: .
j_gene: TRBJ2-7
v_gene: TRBV29-1
CDR3aa: SVDGAQGGFEY

d_gene: TRBD2
j_gene: TRBJ2-3
v_gene: TRBV7-6
CDR3aa: ASSWSGGAVDTQY

d_gene: .
j_gene: TRBJ1-1
v_gene: TRBV15
CDR3aa: ATSRDKWGPEAF

d_gene: .
j_gene: TRBJ1-1
v_gene: TRBV18
CDR3aa: ASSPAGAQSTEAF

d_gene: .
j_gene: TRBJ1-1
v_gene: TRBV5-8
CDR3aa: ASSFWGGTEAF

d_gene: TRBD2
j_gene: TRBJ2-2
v_gene: TRBV12-5
CDR3aa: ASGSLGQRGGGELF

d_gene: TRBD2
j_gene: TRBJ2-1
v_gene: TRBV19
CDR3aa: ASRQPGGGRSDEQF

d_gene: .
j_gene: TRBJ1-4
v_gene: TRBV9
CDR3aa: ASSVGSVFNEKLF